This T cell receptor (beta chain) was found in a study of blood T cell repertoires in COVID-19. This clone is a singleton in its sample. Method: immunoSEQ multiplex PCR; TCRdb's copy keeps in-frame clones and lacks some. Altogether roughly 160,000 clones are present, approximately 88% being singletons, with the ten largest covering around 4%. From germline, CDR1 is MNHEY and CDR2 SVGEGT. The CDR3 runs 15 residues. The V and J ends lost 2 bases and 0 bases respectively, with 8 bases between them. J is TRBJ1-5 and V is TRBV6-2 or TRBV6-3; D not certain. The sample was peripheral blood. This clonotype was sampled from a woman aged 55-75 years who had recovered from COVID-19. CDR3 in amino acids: CASSYAYYSNQPQHF. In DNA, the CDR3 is TGTGCCAGCAGTTACGCGTATTATAGCAATCAGCCCCAGCATTTT.